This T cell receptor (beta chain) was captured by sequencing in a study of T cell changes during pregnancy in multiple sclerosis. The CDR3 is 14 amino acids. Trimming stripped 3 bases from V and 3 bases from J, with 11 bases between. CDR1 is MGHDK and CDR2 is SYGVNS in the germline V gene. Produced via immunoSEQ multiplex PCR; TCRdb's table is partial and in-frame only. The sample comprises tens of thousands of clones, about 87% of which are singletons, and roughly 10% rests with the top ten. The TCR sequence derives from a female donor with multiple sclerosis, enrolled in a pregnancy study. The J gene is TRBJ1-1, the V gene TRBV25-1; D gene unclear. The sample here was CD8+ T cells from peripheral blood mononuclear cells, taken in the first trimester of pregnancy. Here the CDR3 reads CASSDLPLDTEAFF. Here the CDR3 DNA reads TGTGCCAGCAGTGACTTACCGTTAGACACTGAAGCTTTCTTT.